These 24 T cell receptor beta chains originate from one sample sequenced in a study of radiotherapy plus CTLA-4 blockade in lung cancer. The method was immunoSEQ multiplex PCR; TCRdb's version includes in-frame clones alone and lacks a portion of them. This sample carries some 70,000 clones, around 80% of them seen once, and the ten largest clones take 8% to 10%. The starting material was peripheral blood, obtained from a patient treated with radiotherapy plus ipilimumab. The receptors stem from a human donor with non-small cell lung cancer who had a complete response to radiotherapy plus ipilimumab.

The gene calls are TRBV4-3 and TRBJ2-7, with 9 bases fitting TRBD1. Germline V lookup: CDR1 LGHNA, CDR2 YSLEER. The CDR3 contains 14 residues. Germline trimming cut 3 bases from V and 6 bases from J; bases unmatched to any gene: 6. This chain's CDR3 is CASSQGQGLREQYF. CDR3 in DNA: TGCGCCAGCAGCCAGGGACAGGGTTTGCGCGAGCAGTACTTC.

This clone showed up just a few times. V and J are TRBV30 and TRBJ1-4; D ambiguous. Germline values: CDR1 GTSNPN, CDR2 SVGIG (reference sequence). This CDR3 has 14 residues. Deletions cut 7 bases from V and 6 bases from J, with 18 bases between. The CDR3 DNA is TGTGCCTCCCCGGGGTATCCAAGGGATGAAAAACTGTTTTTT. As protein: CASPGYPRDEKLFF.

The CDR3 nucleotides read TGTGCCAGCAGTGAAGGGGGGGACGAGCAGTACTTC. Its translation: CASSEGGDEQYF. This sequence joins TRBV6-1 and TRBJ2-7; maybe TRBD2 (6 bases). Germline CDR1 is MNHNS and CDR2 is SASEGT. The CDR3 consists of 12 residues. The ends were cut back, 1 base at V and 5 bases at J, with 6 bases in the middle.

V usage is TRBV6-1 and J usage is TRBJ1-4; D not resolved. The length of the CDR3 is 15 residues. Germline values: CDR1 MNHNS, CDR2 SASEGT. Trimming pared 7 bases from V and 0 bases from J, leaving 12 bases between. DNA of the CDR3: TGTGCCAGCACGGTTCACTCCTCAACTAATGAAAAACTGTTTTTT. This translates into CASTVHSSTNEKLFF.

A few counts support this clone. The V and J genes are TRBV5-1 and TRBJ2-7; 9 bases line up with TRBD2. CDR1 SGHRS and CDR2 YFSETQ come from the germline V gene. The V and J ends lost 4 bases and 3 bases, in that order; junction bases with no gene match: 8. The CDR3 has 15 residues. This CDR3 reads CASSPAGGSIYEQYF. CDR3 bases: TGCGCCAGCAGCCCCGCGGGGGGGTCGATCTACGAGCAGTACTTC.

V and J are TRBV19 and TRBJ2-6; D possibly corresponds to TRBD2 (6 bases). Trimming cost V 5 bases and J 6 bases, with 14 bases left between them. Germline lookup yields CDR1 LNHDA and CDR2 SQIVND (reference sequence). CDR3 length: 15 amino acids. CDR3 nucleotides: TGTGCCAGTAGTGGAGGGCCTAAGGTGGCCAACGTCCTGACTTTC. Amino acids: CASSGGPKVANVLTF.

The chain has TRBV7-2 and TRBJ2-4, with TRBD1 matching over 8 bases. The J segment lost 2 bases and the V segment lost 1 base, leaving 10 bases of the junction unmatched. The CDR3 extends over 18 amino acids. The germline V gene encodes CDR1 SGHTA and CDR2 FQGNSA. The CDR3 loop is CASSLGQGAASSKNIQYF. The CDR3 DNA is TGTGCCAGCAGCTTAGGGCAGGGGGCGGCGTCCTCCAAAAACATTCAGTACTTC.

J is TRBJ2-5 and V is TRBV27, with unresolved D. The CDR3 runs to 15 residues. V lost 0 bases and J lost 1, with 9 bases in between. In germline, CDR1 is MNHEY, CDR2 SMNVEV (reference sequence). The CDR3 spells CASSLSRAVQETQYF. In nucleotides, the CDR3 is TGTGCCAGCAGTTTATCCCGGGCAGTCCAAGAGACCCAGTACTTC.

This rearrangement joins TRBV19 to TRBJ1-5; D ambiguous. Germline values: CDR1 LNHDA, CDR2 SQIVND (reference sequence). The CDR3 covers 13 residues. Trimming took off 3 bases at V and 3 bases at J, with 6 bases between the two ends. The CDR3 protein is CASSIQTNQPQHF. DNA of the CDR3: TGTGCCAGTAGTATCCAGACCAATCAGCCCCAGCATTTT.

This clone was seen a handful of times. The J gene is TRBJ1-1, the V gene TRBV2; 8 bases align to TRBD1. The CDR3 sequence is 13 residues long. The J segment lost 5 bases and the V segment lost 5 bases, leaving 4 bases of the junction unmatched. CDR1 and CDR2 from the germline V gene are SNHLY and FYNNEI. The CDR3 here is CASSRTGMTEAFF. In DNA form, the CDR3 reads TGTGCCAGCAGTCGGACAGGGATGACTGAAGCTTTCTTT.

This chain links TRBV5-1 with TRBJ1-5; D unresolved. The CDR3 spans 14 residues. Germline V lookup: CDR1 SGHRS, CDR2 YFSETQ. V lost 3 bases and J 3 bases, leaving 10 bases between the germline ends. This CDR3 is CASSYDGYNQPQHF. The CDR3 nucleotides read TGCGCCAGCAGCTACGACGGTTACAATCAGCCCCAGCATTTT. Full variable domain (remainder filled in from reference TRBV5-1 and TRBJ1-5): KAGVTQTPRYLIKTRGQQVTLSCSPISGHRSVSWYQQTPGQGLQFLFEYFSETQRNKGNFPGRFSGRQFSNSRSEMNVSTLELGDSALYLCASSYDGYNQPQHFGDGTRLSIL.

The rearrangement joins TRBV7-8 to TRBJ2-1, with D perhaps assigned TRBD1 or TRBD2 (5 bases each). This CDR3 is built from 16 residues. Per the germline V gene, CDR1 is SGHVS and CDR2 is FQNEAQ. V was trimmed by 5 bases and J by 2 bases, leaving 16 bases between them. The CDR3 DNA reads TGTGCCAGCAGCCGATTAGAGGGGAAAGCCTACAATGAGCAGTTCTTC. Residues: CASSRLEGKAYNEQFF.

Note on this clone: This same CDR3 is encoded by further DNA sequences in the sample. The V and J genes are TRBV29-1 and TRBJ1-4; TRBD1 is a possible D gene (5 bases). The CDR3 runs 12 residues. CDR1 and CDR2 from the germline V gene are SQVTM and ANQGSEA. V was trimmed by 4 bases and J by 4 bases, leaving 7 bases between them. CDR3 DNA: TGCAGCGTTGTTCAGGGTAATGAAAAACTGTTTTTT. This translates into CSVVQGNEKLFF.

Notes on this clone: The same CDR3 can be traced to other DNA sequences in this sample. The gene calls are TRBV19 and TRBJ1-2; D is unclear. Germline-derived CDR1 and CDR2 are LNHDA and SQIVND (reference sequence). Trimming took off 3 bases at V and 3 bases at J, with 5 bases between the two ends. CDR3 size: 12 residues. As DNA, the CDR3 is TGTGCCAGTAGTATGACGGACTATGGCTACACCTTC. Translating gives CASSMTDYGYTF.

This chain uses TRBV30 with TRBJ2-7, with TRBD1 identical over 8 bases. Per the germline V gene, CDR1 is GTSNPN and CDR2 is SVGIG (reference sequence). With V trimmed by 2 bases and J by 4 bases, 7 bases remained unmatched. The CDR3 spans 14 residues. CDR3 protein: CAWSKRTGQYEQYF. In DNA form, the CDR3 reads TGTGCCTGGAGTAAACGGACAGGGCAGTACGAGCAGTACTTC.

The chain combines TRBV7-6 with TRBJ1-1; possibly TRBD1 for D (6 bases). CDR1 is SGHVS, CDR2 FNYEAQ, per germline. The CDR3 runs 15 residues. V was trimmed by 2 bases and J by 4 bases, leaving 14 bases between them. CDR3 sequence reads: CASSLRGGHGTEAFF. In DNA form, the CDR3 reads TGTGCCAGCAGCTTAAGGGGGGGCCACGGCACTGAAGCTTTCTTT.

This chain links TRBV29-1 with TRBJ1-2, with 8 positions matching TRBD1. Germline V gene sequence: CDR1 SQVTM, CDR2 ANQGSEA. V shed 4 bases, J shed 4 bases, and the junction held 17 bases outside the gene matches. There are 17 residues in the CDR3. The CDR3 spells CSVGDTGRGRVSYGYTF. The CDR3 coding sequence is TGCAGCGTTGGAGATACGGGCAGGGGGCGAGTAAGCTATGGCTACACCTTC.

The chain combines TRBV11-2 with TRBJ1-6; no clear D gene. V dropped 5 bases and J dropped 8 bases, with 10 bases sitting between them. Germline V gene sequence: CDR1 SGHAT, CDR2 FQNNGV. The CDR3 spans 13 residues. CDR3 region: CASSPRRDSPLHF. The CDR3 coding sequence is TGTGCCAGCAGCCCCAGAAGGGATTCACCCCTCCACTTT. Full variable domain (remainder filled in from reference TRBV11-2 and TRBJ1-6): EAGVAQSPRYKIIEKRQSVAFWCNPISGHATLYWYQQILGQGPKLLIQFQNNGVVDDSQLPKDRFSAERLKGVDSTLKIQPAKLEDSAVYLCASSPRRDSPLHFGNGTRLTVT.

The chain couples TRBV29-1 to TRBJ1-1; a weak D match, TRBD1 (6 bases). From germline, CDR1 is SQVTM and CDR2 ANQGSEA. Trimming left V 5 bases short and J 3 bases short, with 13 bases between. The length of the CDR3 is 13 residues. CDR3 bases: TGCAGCGTTTCGGGACAAGGATACACTGAAGCTTTCTTT. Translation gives CSVSGQGYTEAFF.

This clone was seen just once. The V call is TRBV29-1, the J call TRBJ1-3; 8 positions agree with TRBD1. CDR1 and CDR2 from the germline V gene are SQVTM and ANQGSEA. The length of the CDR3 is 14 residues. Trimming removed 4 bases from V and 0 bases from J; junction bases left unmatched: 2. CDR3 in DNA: TGCAGCGTTGGACAGGGGCCCTCTGGAAACACCATATATTTT. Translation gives CSVGQGPSGNTIYF. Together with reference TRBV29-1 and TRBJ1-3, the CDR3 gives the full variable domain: SAVISQKPSRDICQRGTSLTIQCQVDSQVTMMFWYRQQPGQSLTLIATANQGSEATYESGFVIDKFPISRPNLTFSTLTVSNMSPEDSSIYLCSVGQGPSGNTIYFGEGSWLTVV.

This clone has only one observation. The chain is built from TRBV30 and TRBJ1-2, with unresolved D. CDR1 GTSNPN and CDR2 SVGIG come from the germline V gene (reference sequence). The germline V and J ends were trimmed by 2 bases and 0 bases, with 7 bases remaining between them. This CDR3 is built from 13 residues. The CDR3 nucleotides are TGTGCCTGGAGTCAGACGACTAACTATGGCTACACCTTC. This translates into CAWSQTTNYGYTF. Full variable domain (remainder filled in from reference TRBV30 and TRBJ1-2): SQTIHQWPATLVQPVGSPLSLECTVEGTSNPNLYWYRQAAGRGLQLLFYSVGIGQISSEVPQNLSASRPQDRQFILSSKKLLLSDSGFYLCAWSQTTNYGYTFGSGTRLTVV.

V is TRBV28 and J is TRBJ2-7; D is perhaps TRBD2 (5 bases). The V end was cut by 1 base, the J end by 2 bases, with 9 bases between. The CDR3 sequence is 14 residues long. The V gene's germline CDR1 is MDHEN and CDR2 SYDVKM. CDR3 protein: CASSLSRGPYEQYF. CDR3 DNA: TGTGCCAGCAGTTTATCACGGGGTCCCTACGAGCAGTACTTC.

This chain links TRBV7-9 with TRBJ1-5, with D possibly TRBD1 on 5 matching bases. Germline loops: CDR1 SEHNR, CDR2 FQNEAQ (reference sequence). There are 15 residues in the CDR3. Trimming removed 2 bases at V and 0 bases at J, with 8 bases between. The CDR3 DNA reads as TGTGCCAGCAGCTTAAATACAGGTAGCAATCAGCCCCAGCATTTT. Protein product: CASSLNTGSNQPQHF.

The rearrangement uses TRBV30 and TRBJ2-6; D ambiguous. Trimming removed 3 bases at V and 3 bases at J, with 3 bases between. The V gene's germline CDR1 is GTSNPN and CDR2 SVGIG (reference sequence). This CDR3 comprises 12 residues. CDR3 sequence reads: CAWRGGANVLTF. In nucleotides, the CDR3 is TGTGCCTGGAGAGGTGGGGCCAACGTCCTGACTTTC. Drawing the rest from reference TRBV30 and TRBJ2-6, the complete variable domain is SQTIHQWPATLVQPVGSPLSLECTVEGTSNPNLYWYRQAAGRGLQLLFYSVGIGQISSEVPQNLSASRPQDRQFILSSKKLLLSDSGFYLCAWRGGANVLTFGAGSRLTVL.